The present T cell receptor (beta chain) was sequenced within a study of blood T cells in healthy people across ages. PCR was performed a second time for roughly 6 to 12 cycles using a sample-barcoded 5' primer and a J-beta primer mix. A template-switch adaptor with 12 random nucleotides tagged each cDNA molecule. One entry per CDR3 protein results from TCRdb running MiXCR on the 5' RACE reads. The data show hundreds of thousands of distinct CDR3 sequences, around 32% seen once. There are 13 residues in the CDR3. Deletions cut 5 bases from V and 4 bases from J, with 11 bases between. Germline-derived CDR1 and CDR2 are SGHTA and FQGNSA. This clonotype was recorded only once.

The source of this sequence is a woman aged 80 or over in good health. Sequences were obtained from blood. The rearrangement links TRBV7-2 to TRBJ1-1, with no clear D. CDR3 sequence (DNA): TGTGCCAGCAGCCCCCTGCGAGGCACTGAAGCTTTCTTT. Its translation: CASSPLRGTEAFF.